The present T cell receptor (beta chain) was sequenced within a study of T cells in Graves' hyperthyroidism and ophthalmopathy. Overall study context: Staff took peripheral blood when the initial diagnosis was made, before any treatment began.

V gave up 8 bases and J gave up 4 bases; unmatched junction bases: 3. CDR3 length equals 11 residues. Germline CDR1 reads SQVTM; CDR2 reads ANQGSEA. Participants, patients aged 18 to 65, had newly diagnosed hyperthyroidism with a duration under 2 months. PBMCs were obtained from over 8.5 ml fresh peripheral blood. Relative to its sample, this clonotype is medium-sized (0.01 to 0.1%). Its cognate antigen is unknown. The TCR beta CDR3 regions underwent amplification using RNA transcripts as the source. HTBI primers were used for first-round RT-PCR of the TCR CDR3. TCRdb recomputed calls from the multiplex PCR reads with MiXCR, one row per CDR3 protein. The table has approximately 32,000 distinct CDR3 sequences, about 50% seen once. General study results and limits: Model-based prediction identified ophthalmopathy a median around 6.5 months prior to its onset.

The gene calls are TRBV29-1 and TRBJ2-5, with 8 bases lining up with TRBD1. Input material: blood. This sequence was found in a woman between 50 and 59 years old with Graves' hyperthyroidism that later progressed to Graves' ophthalmopathy. CDR3 residues: CSLGQGETQYF. The CDR3 DNA sequence: TGCAGCCTAGGACAGGGAGAGACCCAGTACTTC.